Shown below are 12 T cell receptor beta chains from a single sample sequenced in a study of cytomegalovirus exposure and HLA in healthy donors. The PCR contained 60 Vbeta and 13 Jbeta primers. Libraries were prepared by immunoSEQ multiplex PCR; TCRdb keeps only in-frame clonotypes and omits some of them. The data contain some 190,000 clones, about three quarters of them seen just once; the ten biggest clones take up 1.4% to 1.5%. The sequenced sample was PBMCs. These receptors all come from a man younger than 35 in good health and CMV-seronegative.

The V gene is TRBV30, the J gene TRBJ2-7; no definite D call. From germline, CDR1 is GTSNPN and CDR2 SVGIG (reference sequence). CDR3 size: 13 residues. Trimming cost V 0 bases and J 7 bases, with 13 bases left between them. The CDR3 DNA follows: TGTGCCTGGAGTGTAATCGGTGGTGAGGAGCAGTACTTC. It yields the protein CAWSVIGGEEQYF.

The chain couples TRBV30 to TRBJ2-2, with D possibly matching TRBD1 (5 bases). The CDR3 has 13 residues. Germline V gives CDR1 GTSNPN, CDR2 SVGIG (reference sequence). Deletions cut 0 bases from V and 4 bases from J, with 6 bases between. The CDR3 loop reads CAWSVTGTGELFF. The CDR3 region has the DNA TGTGCCTGGAGTGTAACAGGCACCGGGGAGCTGTTTTTT.

This clone was observed a handful of times. The chain recombines TRBV4-2 with TRBJ2-3; TRBD2 is a possible D gene (6 bases). V was shortened by 0 bases and J by 6 bases, with 19 bases between the two germline ends. This CDR3 region has 17 residues. Germline assignment: CDR1 LGHNA and CDR2 YNFKEQ. CDR3 loop: CASSQDGGRTPSDTQYF. In DNA, the CDR3 is TGTGCCAGCAGCCAAGATGGGGGGAGGACCCCATCCGATACGCAGTATTTT.

V gene TRBV27 combines with J gene TRBJ1-1; D unresolved. CDR1 is MNHEY and CDR2 is SMNVEV in the germline V gene (reference sequence). V lost 5 bases and J lost 4, with 11 bases in between. The CDR3 is 13 amino acids. Here the CDR3 reads CASSLVLGTEAFF. CDR3 DNA sequence: TGTGCCAGCAGTCTCGTACTTGGCACTGAAGCTTTCTTT.

The genes are TRBV6-1 and TRBJ1-6; D is possibly TRBD1 (6 bases). The germline gives CDR1 MNHNS, CDR2 SASEGT. The V gene lost 1 base and the J gene lost 4 bases, with 17 bases spanning the gap. The CDR3 contains 18 residues. This CDR3 reads CASSEDGTGYVYNSPLHF. The CDR3 bases are TGTGCCAGCAGTGAAGATGGAACAGGGTACGTTTATAATTCACCCCTCCACTTT.

This clone was detected a few times. This sequence joins TRBV7-9 and TRBJ2-2; TRBD2 matches at 9 bases. CDR1 and CDR2 (germline): SEHNR, FQNEAQ (reference sequence). V was pared by 5 bases and J by 2 bases, with 6 bases of the junction left unmatched. This CDR3 region has 16 residues. The CDR3 nucleotides read TGTGCCAGCAGCCCGGGGCTAGCGGGAAACACCGGGGAGCTGTTTTTT. Translated, it gives CASSPGLAGNTGELFF.

This chain connects TRBV7-9 to TRBJ2-2, with D perhaps matching TRBD2 (6 bases). Germline CDR1 is SEHNR and CDR2 is FQNEAQ (reference sequence). V shed 1 base and J shed 4 bases, with 13 bases lying between them. The CDR3 consists of 16 residues. This chain's CDR3 is CASSLVLASPTGELFF. In nucleotides, the CDR3 is TGTGCCAGCAGCTTAGTACTAGCTTCCCCCACCGGGGAGCTGTTTTTT.

The J gene is TRBJ1-1, the V gene TRBV7-9, with D possibly TRBD1 on 5 matching bases. The germline gives CDR1 SEHNR, CDR2 FQNEAQ (reference sequence). Trimming cost V 4 bases and J 10 bases, with 25 bases left between them. The CDR3 consists of 16 residues. The CDR3 DNA follows: TGTGCCAGCAGCTCAAGAGCGGGACTCCCGGGAACGGGAGCTTTCTTT. Translated: CASSSRAGLPGTGAFF.

This clone was detected only once. The chain has TRBV7-2 and TRBJ2-5, with 7 nucleotides matching TRBD1. The germline gives CDR1 SGHTA, CDR2 FQGNSA. After removal of 5 bases from V and 4 bases from J, the junction contained 4 bases not matched to a gene. The CDR3 sequence is 13 residues long. The CDR3 DNA sequence: TGTGCCAGCAGCCCCGACAGGGTAGAGACCCAGTACTTC. It translates to CASSPDRVETQYF.

The chain joins TRBV7-2 to TRBJ1-3, with 7 bases that match TRBD1. The germline V gene encodes CDR1 SGHTA and CDR2 FQGNSA. The CDR3 runs to 17 residues. Germline trimming cut 0 bases from V and 1 base from J; bases unmatched to any gene: 6. CDR3 bases: TGTGCCAGCAGCTTAGCGGGGGACAGACTGTCTGGAAACACCATATATTTT. Its translation is CASSLAGDRLSGNTIYF.

The chain couples TRBV27 to TRBJ2-7; 8 bases line up with TRBD2. J gave up 2 bases and V 7 bases, and 25 bases lay outside the gene matches. This CDR3 is 20 amino acids long. Germline V gene data show CDR1 as MNHEY and CDR2 as SMNVEV (reference sequence). CDR3 residues: CASTERKLMGSGSSTYEQYF. CDR3 DNA: TGTGCCAGCACCGAACGGAAGTTAATGGGGAGCGGGAGTTCGACCTACGAGCAGTACTTC.

The chain has TRBV25-1 and TRBJ2-1; TRBD1 might be the D (7 bases). The germline V gene encodes CDR1 MGHDK and CDR2 SYGVNS. The CDR3 has 16 amino acids. Trimming took off 5 bases at V and 3 bases at J, with 17 bases between the two ends. The CDR3 DNA follows: TGTGCCAGCAGTTCAAGGGGGCAGGGGGGCTACAATGAGCAGTTCTTC. This gives the protein CASSSRGQGGYNEQFF.